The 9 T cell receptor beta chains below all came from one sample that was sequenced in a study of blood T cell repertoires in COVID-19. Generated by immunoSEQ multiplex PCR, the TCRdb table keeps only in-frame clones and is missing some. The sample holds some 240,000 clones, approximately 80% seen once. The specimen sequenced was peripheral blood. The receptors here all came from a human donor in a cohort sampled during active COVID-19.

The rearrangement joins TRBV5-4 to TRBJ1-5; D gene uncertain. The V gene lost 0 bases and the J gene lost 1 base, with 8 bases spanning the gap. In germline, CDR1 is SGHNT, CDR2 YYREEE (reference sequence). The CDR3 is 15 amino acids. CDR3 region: CASSLAAGSNQPQHF. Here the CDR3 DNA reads TGTGCCAGCAGCTTGGCAGCGGGGAGCAATCAGCCCCAGCATTTT.

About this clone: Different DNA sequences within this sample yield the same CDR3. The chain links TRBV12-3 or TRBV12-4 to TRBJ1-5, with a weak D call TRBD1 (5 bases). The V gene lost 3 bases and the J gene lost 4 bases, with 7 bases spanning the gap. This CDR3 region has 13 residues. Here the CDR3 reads CASSFGGNQPQHF. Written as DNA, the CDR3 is TGTGCCAGCAGTTTTGGGGGGAATCAGCCCCAGCATTTT.

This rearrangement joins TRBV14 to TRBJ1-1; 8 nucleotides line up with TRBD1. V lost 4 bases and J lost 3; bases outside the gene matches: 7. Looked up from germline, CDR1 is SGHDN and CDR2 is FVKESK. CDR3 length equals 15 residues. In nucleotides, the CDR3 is TGTGCCAGCAGCCGTACAGGGGGAATGGACACTGAAGCTTTCTTT. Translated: CASSRTGGMDTEAFF.

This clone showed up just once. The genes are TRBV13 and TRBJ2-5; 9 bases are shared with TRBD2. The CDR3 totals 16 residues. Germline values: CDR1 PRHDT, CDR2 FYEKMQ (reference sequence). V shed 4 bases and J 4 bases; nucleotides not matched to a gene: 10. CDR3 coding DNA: TGTGCCAGCAGCTGCTTGGGGCTAGCGGGGTTAGAGACCCAGTACTTC. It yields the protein CASSCLGLAGLETQYF. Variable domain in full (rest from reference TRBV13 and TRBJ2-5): AAGVIQSPRHLIKEKRETATLKCYPIPRHDTVYWYQQGPGQDPQFLISFYEKMQSDKGSIPDRFSAQQFSDYHSELNMSSLELGDSALYFCASSCLGLAGLETQYFGPGTRLLVL.

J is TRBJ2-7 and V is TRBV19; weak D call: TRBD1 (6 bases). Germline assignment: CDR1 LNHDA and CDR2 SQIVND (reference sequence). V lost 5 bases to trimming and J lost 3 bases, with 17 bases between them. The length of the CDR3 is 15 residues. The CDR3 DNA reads TGTGCCAGTAGTGAGGACAGACAGAGGATCTACGAGCAGTACTTC. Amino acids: CASSEDRQRIYEQYF.

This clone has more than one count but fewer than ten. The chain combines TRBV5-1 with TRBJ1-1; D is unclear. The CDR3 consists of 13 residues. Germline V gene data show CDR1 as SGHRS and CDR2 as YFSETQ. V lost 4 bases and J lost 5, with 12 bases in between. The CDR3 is CASSPQVQTEAFF. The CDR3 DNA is TGCGCCAGCAGCCCCCAGGTACAAACTGAAGCTTTCTTT.

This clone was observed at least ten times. CDR3 DNA: TGTGCCAGCAGCCCAACAGGGGGCGATGAGCAGTTCTTC. The encoded protein is CASSPTGGDEQFF. The J gene is TRBJ2-1, the V gene TRBV9; TRBD1 aligns across 9 bases. Germline assignment: CDR1 SGDLS and CDR2 YYNGEE. CDR3 length equals 13 residues. J was trimmed by 8 bases and V by 4 bases; bases with no gene match: 4.

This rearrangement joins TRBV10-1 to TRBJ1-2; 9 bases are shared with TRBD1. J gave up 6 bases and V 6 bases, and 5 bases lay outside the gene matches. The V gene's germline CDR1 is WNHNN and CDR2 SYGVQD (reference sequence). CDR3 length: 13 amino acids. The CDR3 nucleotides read TGCGCCAGCAGGGACCGGACAGGGGATGGCTACACCTTC. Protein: CASRDRTGDGYTF.

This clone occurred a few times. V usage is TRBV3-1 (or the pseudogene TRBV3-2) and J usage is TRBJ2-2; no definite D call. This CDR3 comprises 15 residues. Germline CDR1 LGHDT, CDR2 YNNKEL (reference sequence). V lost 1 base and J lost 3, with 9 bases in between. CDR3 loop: CASSQGLVDTGELFF. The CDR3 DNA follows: TGTGCCAGCAGCCAAGGCCTAGTAGACACCGGGGAGCTGTTTTTT.